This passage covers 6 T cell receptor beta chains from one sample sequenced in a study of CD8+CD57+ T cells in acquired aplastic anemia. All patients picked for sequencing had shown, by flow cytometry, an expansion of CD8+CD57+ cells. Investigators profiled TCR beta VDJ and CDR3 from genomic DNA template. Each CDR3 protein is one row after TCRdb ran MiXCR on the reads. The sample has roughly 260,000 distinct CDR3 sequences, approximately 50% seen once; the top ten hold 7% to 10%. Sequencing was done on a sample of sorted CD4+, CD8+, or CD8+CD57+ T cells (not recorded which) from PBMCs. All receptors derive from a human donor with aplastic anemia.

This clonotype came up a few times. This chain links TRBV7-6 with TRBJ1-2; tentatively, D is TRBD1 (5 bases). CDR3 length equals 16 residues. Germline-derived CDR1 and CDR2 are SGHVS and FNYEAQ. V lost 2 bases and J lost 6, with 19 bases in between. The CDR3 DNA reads TGTGCCAGCAGCTTAAGAGTGAGGACACCACTCAATGGCTACACCTTC. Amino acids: CASSLRVRTPLNGYTF.

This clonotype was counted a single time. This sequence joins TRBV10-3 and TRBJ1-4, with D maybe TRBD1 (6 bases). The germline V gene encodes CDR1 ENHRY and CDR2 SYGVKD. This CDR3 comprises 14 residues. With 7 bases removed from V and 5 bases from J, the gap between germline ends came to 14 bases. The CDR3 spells CAIKGGNGNEKLFF. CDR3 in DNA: TGTGCCATCAAGGGGGGGAACGGGAATGAAAAACTGTTTTTT.

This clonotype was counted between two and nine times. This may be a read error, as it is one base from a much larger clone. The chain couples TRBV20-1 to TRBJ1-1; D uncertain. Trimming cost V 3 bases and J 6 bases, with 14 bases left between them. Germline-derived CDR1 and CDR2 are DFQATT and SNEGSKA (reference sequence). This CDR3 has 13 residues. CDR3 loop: CSASEEGHAEAFF. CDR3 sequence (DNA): TGCAGTGCTAGTGAAGAGGGCCACGCTGAAGCTTTCTTT.

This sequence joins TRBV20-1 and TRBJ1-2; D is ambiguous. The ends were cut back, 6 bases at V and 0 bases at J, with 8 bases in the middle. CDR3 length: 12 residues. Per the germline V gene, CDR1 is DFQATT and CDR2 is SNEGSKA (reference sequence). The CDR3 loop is CSATTANYGYTF. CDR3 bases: TGCAGTGCAACAACAGCTAACTATGGCTACACCTTC.

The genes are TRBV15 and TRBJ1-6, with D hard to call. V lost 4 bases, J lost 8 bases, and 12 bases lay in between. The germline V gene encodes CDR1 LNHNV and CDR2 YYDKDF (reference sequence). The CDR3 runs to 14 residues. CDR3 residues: CATSTRQPYSPLHF. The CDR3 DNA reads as TGTGCCACCAGCACGCGGCAGCCTTATTCACCCCTCCACTTT.

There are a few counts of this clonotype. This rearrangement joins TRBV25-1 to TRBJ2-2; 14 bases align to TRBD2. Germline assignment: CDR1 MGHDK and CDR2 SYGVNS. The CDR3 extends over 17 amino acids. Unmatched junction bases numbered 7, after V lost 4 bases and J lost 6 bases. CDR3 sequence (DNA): TGTGCCAGCAGTGGGACTAGCGGGGGGCCGTCGGCCGGGGAGCTGTTTTTT. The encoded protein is CASSGTSGGPSAGELFF.